This T cell receptor beta chain originates from a study of blood T cell repertoires in COVID-19. In the study overall: Samples representing acute and convalescent COVID-19 were sourced from the United States, Italy and Spain. Nucleic acid was either cDNA or gDNA, and it came from T cells, B-cell-depleted T cells, or PBMCs.

Authors' methods: Reference gene primer amplification gave estimated nucleated cell counts. Using immunoSEQ multiplex PCR, the repertoire was profiled, and TCRdb retains in-frame clones only, with some absent. V, J and clone size are those of that table, while D and trimming were read from the DNA. The sample lists approximately 240,000 clones, around 84% occurring once. V trimming: 6 bases; J trimming: 7 bases; junction bases outside the gene matches: 12. The CDR3 contains 16 residues. Germline V gene data show CDR1 as MNHEY and CDR2 as SMNVEV (reference sequence). The receptor's source is a man aged 50 or older who had recovered from COVID-19. The genes are TRBV27 and TRBJ1-6; TRBD1 aligns across 7 bases. Sequences were obtained from peripheral blood. The CDR3 sequence: CASSRGTSGGNSPLHF. In nucleotides, the CDR3 is TGTGCCAGCAGCCGCGGGACATCAGGGGGGAATTCACCCCTCCACTTT.